The 30 T cell receptor beta chains below all came from one sample that was sequenced in a study of control samples from healthy donors and cancer patients (dated by TCRdb to about 2020). The library was obtained by the immunoSEQ multiplex PCR assay. What TCRdb holds here is the immuneACCESS table cut down to in-frame rearrangements. Part of the clones is not present; checked against another copy, under half of the missing clones reflect an unresolved V gene, and the others are unexplained. The sample has 35,000 to 40,000 clones on record, around four fifths of them singletons. In total, the top ten clones hold roughly 21% of the sample. Sequenced material: PBMCs. These receptors were taken from a woman in her fifties or sixties with lung cancer.

This chain connects TRBV19 to TRBJ1-2; D not resolved. Trimming removed 1 base at V and 4 bases at J, with 10 bases between. Germline V gives CDR1 LNHDA, CDR2 SQIVND (reference sequence). This CDR3 has 14 residues. In DNA form, the CDR3 reads TGTGCCAGTAGTATAGGAGGGATGGGCTATGGCTACACCTTC. Its translation is CASSIGGMGYGYTF.

The rearrangement joins TRBV2 to TRBJ2-2, with 8 positions matching TRBD1. The CDR3 runs to 13 residues. The J segment lost 8 bases and the V segment lost 10 bases, leaving 9 bases of the junction unmatched. Germline V gene data show CDR1 as SNHLY and CDR2 as FYNNEI. The CDR3: CANRQGRAGELFF. Here the CDR3 DNA reads TGTGCCAACCGACAGGGGCGCGCTGGGGAGCTGTTTTTT.

The CDR3 DNA reads as TGCGCCAGCAGTGACACTGGCAATCAGCCCCAGCATTTT. Its protein is CASSDTGNQPQHF. J is TRBJ1-5 and V is TRBV10-2, with D unclear. There are 13 residues in the CDR3. The V gene lost 3 bases and the J gene lost 2 bases, with 5 bases spanning the gap. Germline CDR1 is WSHSY and CDR2 is SAAADI.

The chain links TRBV18 to TRBJ2-6; 7 nucleotides align to TRBD1. The length of the CDR3 is 16 residues. Germline V gene sequence: CDR1 KGHSH, CDR2 LQKENI. The V segment lost 6 bases and the J segment 1 base; nucleotides outside the gene matches: 6. CDR3 protein: CASSTGKDSGANVLTF. The CDR3 DNA reads TGTGCCAGCTCGACAGGGAAGGATTCTGGGGCCAACGTCCTGACTTTC. The complete variable domain, with remaining parts taken from reference TRBV18 and TRBJ2-6, reads NAGVMQNPRHLVRRRGQEARLRCSPMKGHSHVYWYRQLPEEGLKFMVYLQKENIIDESGMPKERFSAEFPKEGPSILRIQQVVRGDSAAYFCASSTGKDSGANVLTFGAGSRLTVL.

In this sample, this clone turned up once. V and J are TRBV5-1 and TRBJ1-2; 8 nucleotides agree with TRBD1. This CDR3 has 15 amino acids. Germline V gives CDR1 SGHRS, CDR2 YFSETQ. V was pared by 0 bases and J by 2 bases, with 3 bases of the junction left unmatched. The CDR3 loop is CASSLVSGGNYGYTF. Written as DNA, the CDR3 is TGCGCCAGCAGCTTGGTCTCAGGGGGCAACTATGGCTACACCTTC.

This clone was seen a few times. CDR3 DNA sequence: TGTGCCAGCAGTGAAGGGCAGGGGATACTCACAGATACGCAGTATTTT. Translating it yields CASSEGQGILTDTQYF. The V and J genes are TRBV6-4 and TRBJ2-3; a weak D match, TRBD1 (6 bases). The germline V gene has CDR1 MRHNA and CDR2 SNTAGT. The length of the CDR3 is 16 residues. Trimming shortened V by 3 bases and J by 2 bases, and 15 bases separated the two germline ends.

This rearrangement joins TRBV7-9 to TRBJ1-4; 7 bases are a match to TRBD1. V lost 6 bases and J lost 3; bases outside the gene matches: 4. CDR3 length equals 14 residues. Germline V gives CDR1 SEHNR, CDR2 FQNEAQ (reference sequence). The CDR3 is CASRGGTANEKLFF. The CDR3 bases are TGTGCCAGCAGGGGCGGGACAGCTAATGAAAAACTGTTTTTT.

The chain carries TRBV25-1 and TRBJ1-6; 8 bases are a match to TRBD1. There are 13 residues in the CDR3. Germline CDR1 is MGHDK and CDR2 is SYGVNS. Trimming took 6 bases from V and 10 from J; bases not matched to a gene: 5. CDR3 coding DNA: TGTGCCAGCAGGGACAGGGTAACCTCACCCCTCCACTTT. Amino acid sequence: CASRDRVTSPLHF.

The chain employs TRBV5-6 and TRBJ2-5; D may be TRBD2 (7 bases). The V and J ends lost 4 bases and 3 bases respectively, with 13 bases between them. Germline V gene data show CDR1 as SGHDT and CDR2 as YYEEEE. This CDR3 contains 14 residues. The CDR3 DNA sequence: TGTGCCAGCAGCCGGGGGGCGACAGAAGAGACCCAGTACTTC. Its protein product is CASSRGATEETQYF.

This clone was seen more than once but under ten times. The chain couples TRBV2 to TRBJ2-2; D unclear. The CDR3 extends over 11 amino acids. Germline CDR1 SNHLY, CDR2 FYNNEI. Trimming took 4 bases from V and 7 from J, leaving 4 bases between them. Here the CDR3 reads CASSGNGELFF. In DNA form, the CDR3 reads TGTGCCAGCAGTGGAAACGGGGAGCTGTTTTTT.

J is TRBJ1-1 and V is TRBV27; no clear D. The CDR3 runs 13 residues. Trimming removed 0 bases from V and 2 bases from J, with 4 bases in between. Per the germline V gene, CDR1 is MNHEY and CDR2 is SMNVEV (reference sequence). CDR3 in DNA: TGTGCCAGCAGTTTATCGATCAACACTGAAGCTTTCTTT. This translates into CASSLSINTEAFF.

J is TRBJ1-2 and V is TRBV19; D gene unclear. V lost 1 base, J lost 4 bases, and 7 bases lay in between. Germline assignment: CDR1 LNHDA and CDR2 SQIVND (reference sequence). The CDR3 length is 13 residues. The CDR3: CASSIVGSYGYTF. The CDR3 coding sequence is TGTGCCAGTAGTATAGTAGGCAGCTATGGCTACACCTTC. The full variable domain, rest sourced from reference TRBV19 and TRBJ1-2, is DGGITQSPKYLFRKEGQNVTLSCEQNLNHDAMYWYRQDPGQGLRLIYYSQIVNDFQKGDIAEGYSVSREKKESFPLTVTSAQKNPTAFYLCASSIVGSYGYTFGSGTRLTVV.

In its sample, this clone was seen a few times. The V and J genes are TRBV7-8 and TRBJ2-7; 7 bases are a match to TRBD2. CDR3 length: 15 residues. The J segment lost 4 bases and the V segment lost 1 base, leaving 7 bases of the junction unmatched. Germline lookup yields CDR1 SGHVS and CDR2 FQNEAQ. DNA of the CDR3: TGTGCCAGCAGCTTAGAATGGGACTACTCTTACGAGCAGTACTTC. Translation: CASSLEWDYSYEQYF.

The gene calls are TRBV6-2 or TRBV6-3 and TRBJ2-4; D gene uncertain. V dropped 5 bases and J dropped 7 bases, with 12 bases sitting between them. Germline V gene lookup returns CDR1 MNHEY and CDR2 SVGEGT. This CDR3 contains 13 residues. CDR3 region: CASSSRGGNIQYF. The CDR3 bases are TGTGCCAGCAGTAGCCGCGGCGGTAACATTCAGTACTTC.

This clone was found a few times. The genes are TRBV12-5 and TRBJ2-1, with TRBD2 matching over 16 bases. Unmatched junction bases numbered 12, after V lost 1 base and J lost 6 bases. The CDR3 sequence is 20 residues long. Germline CDR1 reads LGHNT; CDR2 reads FRNRAP. CDR3 in amino acids: CASGLAGLAGGTEQGNEQFF. DNA of the CDR3: TGTGCTAGTGGTTTGGCGGGACTAGCGGGAGGGACCGAGCAAGGCAATGAGCAGTTCTTC.

The chain recombines TRBV7-2 with TRBJ2-7; 9 bases are shared with TRBD1. Losses at the gene ends were 5 bases for V and 4 bases for J; bases not matched to a gene: 9. Germline V gene data show CDR1 as SGHTA and CDR2 as FQGNSA. This CDR3 has 15 residues. The CDR3, as DNA: TGTGCCAGCAGCGACCGGGGACAGGGACGGTACGAGCAGTACTTC. Amino acid sequence: CASSDRGQGRYEQYF.

V and J are TRBV3-1 (or the pseudogene TRBV3-2) and TRBJ1-5, with 8 bases identical to TRBD1. This CDR3 region has 16 residues. Per germline, CDR1 LGHDT and CDR2 YNNKEL (reference sequence). With 0 bases clipped from V and 6 bases from J, the junction kept 7 bases outside the gene matches. This chain's CDR3 is CASSQDHGGTGQPQHF. CDR3 bases: TGTGCCAGCAGCCAAGATCACGGAGGGACAGGTCAGCCCCAGCATTTT.

The sample holds one count of this clone. The genes are TRBV5-1 and TRBJ1-5; D not certain. The V and J ends lost 0 bases and 6 bases respectively, with 7 bases between them. CDR3 size: 13 residues. Germline V lookup: CDR1 SGHRS, CDR2 YFSETQ. The CDR3 loop reads CASSLDIGQPQHF. For the CDR3, the DNA is TGCGCCAGCAGCTTGGATATAGGTCAGCCCCAGCATTTT.

This chain connects TRBV5-1 to TRBJ1-5, with D possibly TRBD1 on 5 matching bases. Germline-derived CDR1 and CDR2 are SGHRS and YFSETQ. V was cut by 0 bases and J by 7 bases, with 14 bases left in between. The CDR3 spans 15 residues. In nucleotides, the CDR3 is TGCGCCAGCAGCTTGGGTGGGGCAGCGGGCCAGCCCCAGCATTTT. Protein: CASSLGGAAGQPQHF. Drawing the rest from reference TRBV5-1 and TRBJ1-5, the complete variable domain is KAGVTQTPRYLIKTRGQQVTLSCSPISGHRSVSWYQQTPGQGLQFLFEYFSETQRNKGNFPGRFSGRQFSNSRSEMNVSTLELGDSALYLCASSLGGAAGQPQHFGDGTRLSIL.

The chain recombines TRBV11-2 with TRBJ2-2, with D possibly matching TRBD2 (5 bases). Germline CDR1 and CDR2: SGHAT and FQNNGV. V lost 8 bases and J lost 1, with 14 bases in between. The CDR3 is made up of 15 amino acids. The CDR3 spells CASRGVAENTGELFF. CDR3 coding DNA: TGTGCCAGCCGGGGAGTCGCTGAGAACACCGGGGAGCTGTTTTTT.

The chain is built from TRBV4-2 and TRBJ2-7, with D possibly TRBD1 on 5 matching bases. CDR3 size: 15 residues. Germline V gene lookup returns CDR1 LGHNA and CDR2 YNFKEQ. V lost 1 base and J lost 9, with 19 bases in between. The CDR3 DNA reads as TGTGCCAGCAGCCAAGTCAAGGACAATGGTTACCTGCAGTACTTC. Amino acids: CASSQVKDNGYLQYF.

This clone was detected only once. The genes are TRBV7-9 and TRBJ2-5, with D possibly matching TRBD2 (6 bases). There are 13 residues in the CDR3. The germline V gene encodes CDR1 SEHNR and CDR2 FQNEAQ (reference sequence). Between the trimmed V and J ends, which lost 5 bases and 4 bases, there was a span of 11 bases. As DNA, the CDR3 is TGTGCCAGCAGCGGCGGGGCGGGAGAGACCCAGTACTTC. Protein product: CASSGGAGETQYF.

The J gene is TRBJ2-2, the V gene TRBV7-8; the match to TRBD2 covers 8 bases. The CDR3 runs to 16 residues. Per germline, CDR1 SGHVS and CDR2 FQNEAQ. V lost 5 bases to trimming and J lost 6 bases; unmatched junction nucleotides: 11. CDR3 protein: CASSLGGAGVAGELFF. Written as DNA, the CDR3 is TGTGCCAGCAGCCTCGGAGGAGCGGGAGTGGCCGGGGAGCTGTTTTTT. The whole variable domain, remainder taken from reference TRBV7-8 and TRBJ2-2, is GAGVSQSPRYKVAKRGQDVALRCDPISGHVSLFWYQQALGQGPEFLTYFQNEAQLDKSGLPSDRFFAERPEGSVSTLKIQRTQQEDSAVYLCASSLGGAGVAGELFFGEGSRLTVL.

J is TRBJ1-3 and V is TRBV3-1 (or the pseudogene TRBV3-2), with a tentative D call TRBD1 (5 bases). The CDR3 covers 16 residues. In germline, CDR1 is LGHDT, CDR2 YNNKEL (reference sequence). V was clipped by 4 bases and J by 2 bases, with 15 bases between them. The DNA of the CDR3 is TGTGCCAGCAGCCCTAGGGGTAATCCTGCTGGAAACACCATATATTTT. The encoded protein is CASSPRGNPAGNTIYF.

The chain's CDR3 is CASSEKWANEKLFF. The CDR3 nucleotides read TGTGCCAGCAGTGAAAAGTGGGCTAATGAAAAACTGTTTTTT. V is TRBV6-1 and J is TRBJ1-4; no firm D call. V lost 2 bases and J lost 3, with 7 bases in between. CDR3 length equals 14 residues. Germline V gene data show CDR1 as MNHNS and CDR2 as SASEGT.

The chain recombines TRBV2 with TRBJ1-1, with D hard to call. There are 12 residues in the CDR3. V lost 4 bases and J 6 bases, leaving 9 bases between the germline ends. Looked up from germline, CDR1 is SNHLY and CDR2 is FYNNEI. For the CDR3, the DNA is TGTGCCAGCAGTGGAGTCGGAGCTGAAGCTTTCTTT. This sequence encodes CASSGVGAEAFF.

Concerning this clone: One end of the junction fails to match germline, which may point to a read error. The chain uses TRBV19 and TRBJ1-2; D unresolved. Germline V gives CDR1 LNHDA, CDR2 SQIVND (reference sequence). CDR3 length equals 13 residues. The chain's CDR3 is CASSLDVWDGYTF. CDR3 nucleotide sequence: TGTGCCAGTAGTTTAGACGTCTGGGATGGCTACACCTTC.

The chain combines TRBV5-1 with TRBJ2-7; TRBD1 aligns across 7 bases. J gave up 5 bases and V 3 bases, and 14 bases lay outside the gene matches. Per the germline V gene, CDR1 is SGHRS and CDR2 is YFSETQ. The CDR3 spans 16 residues. CDR3 loop: CASSSKTETGSHEQYF. The CDR3 DNA is TGCGCCAGCAGCTCGAAAACGGAGACAGGGAGCCACGAGCAGTACTTC.

The chain links TRBV5-4 to TRBJ2-3, with 10 bases identical to TRBD2. The CDR3 extends over 15 amino acids. CDR1 is SGHNT and CDR2 is YYREEE in the germline V gene (reference sequence). After removal of 4 bases from V and 4 bases from J, the junction contained 6 bases not matched to a gene. CDR3 bases: TGTGCCAGCAGCCCCAGCGGGGGGGTCCCAGATACGCAGTATTTT. This codes for CASSPSGGVPDTQYF.

The chain combines TRBV4-3 with TRBJ2-1; a weak D match, TRBD1 (6 bases). V was pared by 1 base and J by 6 bases, with 13 bases between. Germline V CDR1 and CDR2: LGHNA, YSLEER. The CDR3 covers 15 residues. This CDR3 is CASSQGFTGSNEQFF. As DNA, the CDR3 is TGCGCCAGCAGCCAAGGCTTTACAGGGTCCAATGAGCAGTTCTTC.